This TCR beta chain was identified during a study of post-analysis software for immune sequencing data (dated by TCRdb to 2013 to 2016). The study in broad terms: Disease courses on record covered relapsing-remitting, secondary progressive and progressive-relapsing multiple sclerosis, though some patients had no subtype annotation. The multiple sclerosis patient repertoires were compared with about a dozen previously published healthy control repertoires from donors aged roughly 6 to 25 years. A subset of samples was prepared in parallel using single-end sample barcoding, then pooled and co-amplified after Illumina adapter ligation. Overall study results and their limits: Direct clustering with F measure revealed strong co-clustering of samples prepared in the same batch, which led to a batch-effect correction. Normalized Chao1 diversity was significantly lower in multiple sclerosis patients than controls, suggesting substantial peripheral T-cell clonal expansion. Patients showed significantly higher frequencies than controls for a handful of TRBV segments, among them TRBV5-6, TRBV5-1 and TRBV20-1. The multiple sclerosis patient group was slightly younger than the control group.

In its sample, this clonotype was seen a few times. Its antigen is not yet known. No base quality values were provided; no much bigger clone lies one nucleotide off. The library was generated by PCR. Sequencing took place on an Illumina HiSeq 2500. To reduce PCR and sequencing biases, unique molecular identifiers were built into the TCR beta cDNA libraries. Every 1 to 10 million input T cells yielded approximately 500,000 cDNA molecules, meaning each molecule approximated one T cell. The patient libraries were prepared and sequenced using the same protocol as the earlier healthy control dataset. Within a given batch, samples were prepared together, multiplexed and sequenced on the same HiSeq lane. As for the authors' bioinformatics: Raw barcoded reads were processed with MIGEC, and single-read molecular identifier groups were discarded before consensus assembly and CDR3 extraction. Clonotype tables were post-analysed with VDJtools, and diversity was normalized by down-sampling all datasets to the smallest sample size. Repertoire overlap clustering matched CDR3 amino acid but not nucleotide sequences to correct batch-related cross-sample contamination. Through fastp at Q25 and MiXCR, TCRdb rebuilt clones from the public reads, retaining in-frame beta chains. Identical CDR3 proteins give one entry, which carries the most common genes and DNA. TCRdb assigned the V and J calls; the authors' analysis was not used. In all, the sample holds approximately 730,000 distinct CDR3 sequences, and around 27% of those were seen once. The ten largest clones take up around 0.56% of the sample.

V drops 6 bases and J drops 5 bases, leaving 10 bases in between. From its cysteine to its phenylalanine, the CDR3 spans 13 amino acids. Left in the record is the CDR3 DNA by itself, 39 bases read in frame from the first base. Via the germline V gene, CDR1 is KGHDR and CDR2 SFDVKD. TCR beta repertoires were profiled from peripheral blood of about a dozen young patients with multiple sclerosis to demonstrate the VDJtools post-analysis software. The multiple sclerosis patients were children and adolescents between roughly 6 and 17 years of age. The specimen sequenced was blood. The TCR sequence derives from a girl aged 5-17 years with multiple sclerosis. The sequence joins TRBV24-1 to TRBJ2-4; TRBD1 is a weak D gene call, 5 bases matching. The nucleotide sequence is given as TGTGCCACCAGTCCAAGGGGCGAAAACATTCAGTACTTC. Translation gives CATSPRGENIQYF.